The rows below give T cell receptor beta chains drawn from one sample of a study of identical twins. Each CDR3 protein is one row after TCRdb ran MiXCR on the 5' RACE reads. The sample lists roughly 720,000 distinct CDR3 sequences, 15% to 20% seen once, with roughly 14% in the top ten. The same sample was also used in a study of T cells expressing NK-cell markers.

Sequencing was done on a sample of PBMCs. The receptors here all came from a woman under 30 in good health. CDR3s include the opening cysteine and the closing phenylalanine or tryptophan. The D gene is left open where the match is weak. Size is omitted from some rows. Given values are once, few, many or a class for expanded clones.

j_call clone_size d_call v_call cdr3_aa cdr3_nt
TRBJ2-7 few - TRBV6-2/TRBV6-3 CASSYIYEQYF TGTGCCAGCAGTTACATTTACGAGCAGTACTTC
TRBJ1-2 - - TRBV7-2 CASSPPILGAYGYTF TGTGCCAGCAGCCCCCCTATCCTGGGGGCCTATGGCTACACCTTC
TRBJ2-6 - - TRBV5-1 CASSLPPGPGANVLTF TGCGCCAGCAGCTTGCCGCCAGGGCCTGGGGCCAACGTCCTGACTTTC
TRBJ2-5 few - TRBV9 CASSEEYQETQYF TGTGCCAGCAGCGAGGAGTACCAAGAGACCCAGTACTTC
TRBJ2-6 few - TRBV5-1 CASSLAGRGSSGANVLTF TGCGCCAGCAGCTTGGCCGGGAGAGGAAGCTCTGGGGCCAACGTCCTGACTTTC
TRBJ2-7 - - TRBV9 CASSVADGTYEQYF TGTGCCAGCAGCGTAGCGGACGGAACCTACGAGCAGTACTTC
TRBJ2-7 - - TRBV20-1 CSASGGRLRSQYF TGCAGTGCTAGCGGGGGCCGCCTACGTTCGCAGTACTTC
TRBJ2-3 few TRBD2 TRBV10-3 CATGGRREDTQYF TGTGCCACCGGGGGGAGGAGGGAAGATACGCAGTATTTT
TRBJ2-1 - - TRBV20-1 CSARDPRWGQFF TGCAGTGCTAGAGATCCAAGGTGGGGGCAGTTCTTC
TRBJ1-2 - TRBD1 TRBV6-5 CASSPSGQGINGYTF TGTGCCAGCAGTCCCTCGGGACAGGGCATAAATGGCTACACCTTC
TRBJ2-1 - - TRBV5-1 CASSPGPKIEQFF TGCGCCAGCAGCCCCGGACCTAAAATAGAGCAGTTCTTC
TRBJ1-2 few - TRBV11-2 CASRGTGSYGYTF TGTGCCAGCAGGGGTACAGGATCCTATGGCTACACCTTC
TRBJ1-3 few - TRBV10-3 CAISVSGNTIYF TGTGCCATCAGTGTGTCGGGAAACACCATATATTTT
TRBJ1-1 - - TRBV30 CAWSIGAEAFF TGTGCCTGGAGTATTGGCGCTGAAGCTTTCTTT
TRBJ2-3 - TRBD1 TRBV9 CASGQGDTQYF TGTGCCAGCGGACAGGGAGATACGCAGTATTTT
TRBJ2-5 - TRBD1 TRBV7-2 CASSFLGGSETQYF TGTGCCAGCAGCTTCCTAGGGGGCTCAGAGACCCAGTACTTC
TRBJ1-6 few TRBD1 TRBV3-1 CASSQGYGGGTLHF TGTGCCAGCAGCCAAGGGTATGGAGGGGGCACGCTCCACTTT
TRBJ2-1 few - TRBV7-8 CASSLGGGGGGYNEQFF TGTGCCAGCAGCTTAGGAGGGGGAGGAGGAGGATACAATGAGCAGTTCTTC
TRBJ2-3 - - TRBV11-3 CASSQHQGADTQYF TGTGCCAGCAGCCAACATCAGGGAGCAGATACGCAGTATTTT
TRBJ2-4 - - TRBV11-2 CASSPNRAVRAKNIQYF TGTGCCAGCAGCCCGAATAGGGCCGTCCGGGCCAAAAACATTCAGTACTTC
TRBJ2-2 - - TRBV12-3/TRBV12-4 CASSFLGGVAAGELFF TGTGCCAGCAGTTTCTTAGGGGGGGTCGCCGCCGGGGAGCTGTTTTTT
TRBJ2-1 few - TRBV11-1 CASSLEAPSTFRPRDNEQFF TGTGCCAGCAGCTTGGAAGCCCCCTCCACCTTTCGGCCGCGCGACAATGAGCAGTTCTTC
TRBJ1-5 many - TRBV5-1 CASRPDRNNQPQHF TGCGCCAGCAGACCGGACAGAAACAATCAGCCCCAGCATTTT
TRBJ1-1 - TRBD1 TRBV6-5 CASSYPSGQGPNTEAFF TGTGCCAGCAGTTACCCCTCGGGACAGGGACCGAACACTGAAGCTTTCTTT
TRBJ2-3 - - TRBV7-9 CASSSPSGFTDTQYF TGTGCCAGCAGCTCTCCAAGCGGATTCACAGATACGCAGTATTTT
TRBJ1-1 many - TRBV7-9 CASSSLRGTEAFF TGTGCCAGCAGCTCCCTTAGGGGGACTGAAGCTTTCTTT
TRBJ2-5 - TRBD1 TRBV15 CATGDRAEETQYF TGTGCCACCGGGGACAGGGCTGAGGAGACCCAGTACTTC
TRBJ2-1 few - TRBV20-1 CSASLASYNEQFF TGCAGTGCTAGTCTGGCTAGTTACAATGAGCAGTTCTTC
TRBJ2-7 few - TRBV7-9 CASSFGAAYEQYF TGTGCCAGCAGCTTTGGGGCTGCCTACGAGCAGTACTTC
TRBJ1-1 few TRBD1 TRBV18 CASSPQGAAFF TGTGCCAGCTCACCACAGGGGGCGGCTTTCTTT
TRBJ1-2 many TRBD1 TRBV5-6 CASSLGDRTIYGYTF TGTGCCAGCAGCTTGGGGGACAGGACCATCTATGGCTACACCTTC
TRBJ2-2 few TRBD1 TRBV10-3 CAISGTGSATGELFF TGTGCCATCAGTGGGACAGGGAGTGCCACCGGGGAGCTGTTTTTT
TRBJ2-1 few TRBD2 TRBV12-3/TRBV12-4 CASSSGTSAVNEQFF TGTGCCAGCAGCTCCGGGACTAGCGCAGTTAATGAGCAGTTCTTC
TRBJ1-2 - - TRBV11-2 CASSLGRARGYTF TGTGCCAGCAGCTTAGGCAGGGCGCGGGGCTACACCTTC
TRBJ2-5 few - TRBV15 CATGHRKGEAQYF TGTGCCACCGGACACAGGAAAGGGGAGGCCCAGTACTTC